This T cell receptor (beta chain) was retrieved from a study of blood T cell repertoires in COVID-19. In the original workflow: Amplification of reference gene primers was used by the study to estimate nucleated cell counts. Clones were sequenced by immunoSEQ multiplex PCR, and TCRdb holds only the in-frame ones, with some missing. The V and J calls and clone size were taken over from that table, and D and trimming were inferred from the DNA. The table shows 100,000 or so clones, with approximately 80% occurring only once. CDR3 length equals 14 residues. The V and J ends lost 4 bases and 0 bases respectively, with 7 bases between them. CDR1 is LGHDT and CDR2 is YNNKEL in the germline V gene (reference sequence).

Sequencing was performed on peripheral blood. The chain uses TRBV3-1 (or the pseudogene TRBV3-2) and TRBJ1-5; weak D call: TRBD1 (5 bases). The clonotype comes from a human donor in a cohort sampled during active COVID-19. CDR3 sequence reads: CASSRDSSNQPQHF. The CDR3, as DNA: TGTGCCAGCAGCCGGGACTCTAGCAATCAGCCCCAGCATTTT.